These T cell receptor beta chains were read from a single sample in a study of T cell repertoires in cytomegalovirus infection. TCRdb ran MiXCR on the reads and lists one entry per CDR3 protein. The sample lists a few hundred thousand distinct CDR3 sequences, over 35% occurring once. Their cognate antigens are unknown. The sample consisted of cultured PBMCs, taken from culture after CMV antigen stimulation. The receptors here all came from a human donor in good health (CMV status not recorded). Some clones in this sample may be carry-over from other donors' samples. The conserved cysteine and the conserved F or W are not part of the CDR3 here.

>TRBV5-4|TRBJ2-1
ASSFDAPGDRF
>TRBV7-2|TRBJ1-2
ASSIIQGKGYT
>TRBV6-6|TRBJ2-1
ASSSPASYNEQF
>TRBV4-1|TRBJ2-7
ASSRGTGESYEQY
>TRBV20-1|TRBJ2-3
SARAGSPDTQY
>TRBV6-8|TRBJ2-2
ASSSGRLNTGELF
>TRBV20-1|TRBJ2-5
SALVPGGETQY
>TRBV12-3/TRBV12-4|TRBJ2-1
ASSPPGAPRRGRAFDEQF
>TRBV7-9|TRBJ2-7
ASSLDREREQY
>TRBV15|TRBJ2-2
ATSRAGAGTSDRELF
>TRBV18|TRBJ2-2
ASSPTSGGFTGELF
>TRBV7-8|TRBJ2-7
ASSPIPGVGSYEQY
>TRBV7-2|TRBJ2-3
ASSRQADPSTDTQY
>TRBV20-1|TRBJ2-7
SARASPLYEQY
>TRBV28|TRBJ2-1
ASNLGVGKREQF
>TRBV19|TRBJ1-1
ASSIGYRARSTEAF
>TRBV7-2|TRBJ1-1
ASSPGPIQAEAF
>TRBV7-2|TRBJ2-1
ASSTRARTVEQF
>TRBV12-3/TRBV12-4|TRBJ2-7
ASSPRTGGGYEQY
>TRBV4-1|TRBJ2-5
ASSQPPGTQY
>TRBV7-2|TRBJ2-1
ASKLAGGGNEQF
>TRBV7-9|TRBJ2-6
ASSLDTTRWTSGANVLT
>TRBV12-3/TRBV12-4|TRBJ1-5
ASTSDSNQPQH
>TRBV5-4|TRBJ2-7
ASSQDPPSYEQY
>TRBV19|TRBJ1-5
ASSPTVAGNQPQH
>TRBV24-1|TRBJ2-1
ATSERTGGKSF
>TRBV5-1|TRBJ2-3
ASSPGFGTDTQY
>TRBV6-8|TRBJ2-1
ASSTPPGWAGAYNEQF
>TRBV19|TRBJ1-4
ASSIRQNEKLF